This is a list of T cell receptor beta chains from one sample in a study of blood T cells in healthy people across ages. MiXCR was run by TCRdb on the 5' RACE reads, yielding one entry per CDR3 protein. This table has roughly 1,300,000 distinct CDR3 sequences, roughly 64% appearing once. The sample consisted of blood. These receptors were obtained from a man between 18 and 35 years old in good health. Both conserved end residues are part of each CDR3. A D gene is named only where the DNA matches it firmly. Not all rows give a size; the values are once, few, many and, for expanded clones, a class.

J gene,clone size,D gene,V gene,CDR3 DNA,CDR3 protein
TRBJ2-5,few,.,TRBV5-1,TGCGCCAGCAGCGACAAAGAGACCCAGTACTTC,CASSDKETQYF
TRBJ1-5,.,TRBD1,TRBV4-1,TGCGCCAGCAGCCAAGAAACCCGACAGGGTAATCAGCCCCAGCATTTT,CASSQETRQGNQPQHF
TRBJ1-2,.,.,TRBV3-1,TGTGCCAGCAGCCAAGATTCGACGGTCGATGGCTACACCTTC,CASSQDSTVDGYTF
TRBJ1-1,.,.,TRBV6-5,TGTGCCAGCAGTTACTCGTCCGGGCGGCTGGGCACTGAAGCTTTCTTT,CASSYSSGRLGTEAFF
TRBJ2-3,.,TRBD2,TRBV11-2,TGTGCCAGCAGCTTACCCGAGGGGAGATACGGAGCGGGGGGTAGCACAGATACGCAGTATTTT,CASSLPEGRYGAGGSTDTQYF
TRBJ1-1,.,TRBD1,TRBV29-1,TGCAGCGTCCTTGGACAGGGGGCGAGCACTGAAGCTTTCTTT,CSVLGQGASTEAFF
TRBJ2-2,.,.,TRBV4-3,TGCGCCAGCAGCCAAGCGCGCTACACCGGGGAGCTGTTTTTT,CASSQARYTGELFF
TRBJ1-5,once,.,TRBV27,TGTGCCAGCAGTTTAGGGTGGAATCAGCCCCAGCATTTT,CASSLGWNQPQHF
TRBJ2-7,.,.,TRBV3-1,TGTGCCGGCAGCCGGATAGTAAACGAGCAGTACTTC,CAGSRIVNEQYF
TRBJ2-7,few,TRBD2,TRBV9,TGTGCCAGCAGCCCTTCTAGCGGGAGGCACTACGAGCAGTACTTC,CASSPSSGRHYEQYF
TRBJ1-5,.,.,TRBV7-9,TGTGCCAGCAGTTCCGTGGCCGGCAATCAGCCCCAGCATTTT,CASSSVAGNQPQHF
TRBJ1-2,.,TRBD1,TRBV7-8,TGTGCCAGCAGCTTGGGCAGGGGGCCTACTAACTATGGCTACACCTTC,CASSLGRGPTNYGYTF
TRBJ1-1,.,.,TRBV12-3/TRBV12-4,TGTGCCAGCAGTTTATCTGCCACTTCCGAAGCTTTCTTT,CASSLSATSEAFF
TRBJ1-5,.,.,TRBV15,TGTGCCACCAGCAGAGACTCTATAGGGACCGAGAGCAATCAGCCCCAGCATTTT,CATSRDSIGTESNQPQHF
TRBJ2-5,many,.,TRBV28,TGTGCCGTGCGCGGGTACCAAGAGACCCAGTACTTC,CAVRGYQETQYF